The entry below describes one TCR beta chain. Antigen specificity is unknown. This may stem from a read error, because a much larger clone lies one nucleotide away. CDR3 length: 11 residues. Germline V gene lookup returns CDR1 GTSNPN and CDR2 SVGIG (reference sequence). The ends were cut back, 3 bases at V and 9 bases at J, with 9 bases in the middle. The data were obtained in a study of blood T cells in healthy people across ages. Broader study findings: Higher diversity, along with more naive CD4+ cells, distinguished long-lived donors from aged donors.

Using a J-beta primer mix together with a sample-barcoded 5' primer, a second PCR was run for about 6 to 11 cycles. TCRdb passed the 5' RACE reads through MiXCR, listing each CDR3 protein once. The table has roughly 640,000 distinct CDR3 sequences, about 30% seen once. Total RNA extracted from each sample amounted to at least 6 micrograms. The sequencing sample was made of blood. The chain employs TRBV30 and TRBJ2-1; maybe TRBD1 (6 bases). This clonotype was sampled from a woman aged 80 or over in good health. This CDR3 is CAWRGHGEQFF. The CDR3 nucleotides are TGTGCCTGGAGGGGACATGGTGAGCAGTTCTTC.